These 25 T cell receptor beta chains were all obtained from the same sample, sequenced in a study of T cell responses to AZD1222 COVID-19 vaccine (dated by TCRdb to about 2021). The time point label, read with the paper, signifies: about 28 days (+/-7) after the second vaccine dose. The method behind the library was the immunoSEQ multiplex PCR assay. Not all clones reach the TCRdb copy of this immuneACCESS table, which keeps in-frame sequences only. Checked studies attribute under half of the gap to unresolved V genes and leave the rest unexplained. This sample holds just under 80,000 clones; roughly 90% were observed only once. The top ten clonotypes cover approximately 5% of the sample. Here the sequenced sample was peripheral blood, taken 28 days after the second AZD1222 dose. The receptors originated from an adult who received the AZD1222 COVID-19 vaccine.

CDR3 amino acids: CASSFDRNTEAFF. DNA of the CDR3: TGTGCCAGCAGTTTCGATAGGAACACTGAAGCTTTCTTT. V and J are TRBV12-3 or TRBV12-4 and TRBJ1-1; no clear D. V lost 3 bases and J 1 base, leaving 6 bases between the germline ends. CDR3 length equals 13 residues.

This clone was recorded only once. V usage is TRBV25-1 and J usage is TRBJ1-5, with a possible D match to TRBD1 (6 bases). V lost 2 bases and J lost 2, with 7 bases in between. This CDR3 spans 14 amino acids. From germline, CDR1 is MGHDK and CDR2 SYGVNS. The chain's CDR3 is CASSEPGGNQPQHF. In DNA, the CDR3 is TGTGCCAGCAGTGAACCAGGGGGCAATCAGCCCCAGCATTTT.

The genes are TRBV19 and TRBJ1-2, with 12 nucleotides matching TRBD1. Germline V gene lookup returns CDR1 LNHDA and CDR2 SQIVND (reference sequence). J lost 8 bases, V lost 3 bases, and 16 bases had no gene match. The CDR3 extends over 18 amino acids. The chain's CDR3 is CASSMPYKTGTGGNGYTF. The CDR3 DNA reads TGTGCCAGTAGTATGCCATACAAAACCGGGACAGGGGGCAACGGCTACACCTTC.

CDR3 sequence (DNA): TGTGCCAGCAGCACGGCGGGAGAAGCCGAGCAGTACTTC. Translated, it gives CASSTAGEAEQYF. The chain joins TRBV12-3 or TRBV12-4 to TRBJ2-7; 7 bases are a match to TRBD2. CDR3 length equals 13 residues. Unmatched junction bases numbered 8, after V lost 6 bases and J lost 6 bases.

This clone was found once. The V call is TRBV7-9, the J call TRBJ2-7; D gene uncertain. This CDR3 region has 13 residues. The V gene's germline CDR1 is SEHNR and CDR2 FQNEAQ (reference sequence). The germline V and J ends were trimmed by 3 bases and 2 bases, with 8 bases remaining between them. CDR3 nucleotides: TGTGCCAGCAGCTTCGGGTTTGCCTACGAGCAGTACTTC. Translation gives CASSFGFAYEQYF.

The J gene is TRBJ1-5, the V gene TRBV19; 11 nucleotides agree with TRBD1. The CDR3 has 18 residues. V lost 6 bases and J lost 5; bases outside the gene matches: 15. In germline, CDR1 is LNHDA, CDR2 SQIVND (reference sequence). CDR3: CASRRGQGAASVHQPQHF. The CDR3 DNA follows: TGTGCCAGTAGACGCGGACAGGGGGCTGCCTCGGTGCATCAGCCCCAGCATTTT.

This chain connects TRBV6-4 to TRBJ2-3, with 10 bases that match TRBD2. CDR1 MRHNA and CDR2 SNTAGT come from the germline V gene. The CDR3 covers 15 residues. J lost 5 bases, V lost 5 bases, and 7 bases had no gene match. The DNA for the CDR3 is TGTGCCAGCAGTCGGCTAGCGGGAGCTGTAGATACGCAGTATTTT. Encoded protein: CASSRLAGAVDTQYF.

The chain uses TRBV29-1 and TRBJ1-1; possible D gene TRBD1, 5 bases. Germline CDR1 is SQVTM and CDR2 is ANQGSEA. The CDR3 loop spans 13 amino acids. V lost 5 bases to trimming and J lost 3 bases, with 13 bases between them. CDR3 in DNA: TGCAGCGTTTGTAAAGGGACGGACACTGAAGCTTTCTTT. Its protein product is CSVCKGTDTEAFF.

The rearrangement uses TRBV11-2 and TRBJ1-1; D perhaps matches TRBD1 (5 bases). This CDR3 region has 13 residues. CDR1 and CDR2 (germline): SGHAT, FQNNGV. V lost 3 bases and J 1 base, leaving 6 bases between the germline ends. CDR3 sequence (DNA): TGTGCCAGCAGCTTGGGACGGAACACTGAAGCTTTCTTT. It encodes CASSLGRNTEAFF.

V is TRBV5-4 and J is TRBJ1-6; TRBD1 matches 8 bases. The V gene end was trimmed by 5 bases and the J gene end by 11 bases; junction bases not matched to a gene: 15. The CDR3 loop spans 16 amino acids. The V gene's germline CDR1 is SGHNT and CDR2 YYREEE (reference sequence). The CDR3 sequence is CASSYEPTGEMTPLHF. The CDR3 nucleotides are TGTGCCAGCAGTTATGAACCGACAGGGGAAATGACACCCCTCCACTTT.

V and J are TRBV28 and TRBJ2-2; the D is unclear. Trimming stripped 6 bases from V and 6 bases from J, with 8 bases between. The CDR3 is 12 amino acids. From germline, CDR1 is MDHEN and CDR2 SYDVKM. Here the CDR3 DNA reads TGTGCCAGCAGACTCGGCCCCGGGGAGCTGTTTTTT. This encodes CASRLGPGELFF.

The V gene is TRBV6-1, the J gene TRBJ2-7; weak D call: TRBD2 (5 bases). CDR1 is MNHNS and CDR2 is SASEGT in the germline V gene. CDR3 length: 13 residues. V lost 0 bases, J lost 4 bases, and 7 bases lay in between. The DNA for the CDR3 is TGTGCCAGCAGTGAAGCAGGACTTTACGAGCAGTACTTC. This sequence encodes CASSEAGLYEQYF.

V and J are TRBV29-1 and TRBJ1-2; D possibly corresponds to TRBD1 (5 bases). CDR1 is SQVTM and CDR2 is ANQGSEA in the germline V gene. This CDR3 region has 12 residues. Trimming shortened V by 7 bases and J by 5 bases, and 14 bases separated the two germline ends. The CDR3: CSADPDRYGYTF. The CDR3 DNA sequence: TGCAGCGCCGACCCCGACAGATATGGCTACACCTTC.

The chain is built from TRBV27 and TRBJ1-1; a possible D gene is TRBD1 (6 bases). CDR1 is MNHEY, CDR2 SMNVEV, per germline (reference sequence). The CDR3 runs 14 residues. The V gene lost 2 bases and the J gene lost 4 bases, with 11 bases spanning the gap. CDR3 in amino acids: CASSLRGGGTEAFF. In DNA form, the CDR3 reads TGTGCCAGCAGTTTACGGGGGGGCGGCACTGAAGCTTTCTTT.

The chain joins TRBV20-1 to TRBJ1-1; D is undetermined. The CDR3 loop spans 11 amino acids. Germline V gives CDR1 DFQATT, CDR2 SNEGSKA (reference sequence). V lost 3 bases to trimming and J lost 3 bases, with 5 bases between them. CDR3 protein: CSARRDTEAFF. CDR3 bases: TGCAGTGCTAGGAGGGACACTGAAGCTTTCTTT.

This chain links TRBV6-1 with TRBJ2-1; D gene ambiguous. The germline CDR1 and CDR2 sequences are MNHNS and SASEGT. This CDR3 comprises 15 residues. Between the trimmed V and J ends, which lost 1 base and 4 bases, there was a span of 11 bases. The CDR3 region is CASSEGLARYNEQFF. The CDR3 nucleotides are TGTGCCAGCAGTGAAGGACTGGCGAGGTACAATGAGCAGTTCTTC.

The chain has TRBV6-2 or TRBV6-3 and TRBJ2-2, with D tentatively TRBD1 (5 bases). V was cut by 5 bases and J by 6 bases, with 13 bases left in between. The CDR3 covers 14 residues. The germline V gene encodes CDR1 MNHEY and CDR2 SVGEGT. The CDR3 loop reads CASSGAVESGELFF. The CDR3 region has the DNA TGTGCCAGCAGTGGGGCGGTGGAGTCCGGGGAGCTGTTTTTT.

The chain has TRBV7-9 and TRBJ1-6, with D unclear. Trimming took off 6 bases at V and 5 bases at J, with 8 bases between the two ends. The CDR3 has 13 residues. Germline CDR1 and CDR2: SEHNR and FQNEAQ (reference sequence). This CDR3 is CASSPGNNSPLHF. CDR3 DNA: TGTGCCAGCAGTCCTGGAAATAATTCACCCCTCCACTTT.

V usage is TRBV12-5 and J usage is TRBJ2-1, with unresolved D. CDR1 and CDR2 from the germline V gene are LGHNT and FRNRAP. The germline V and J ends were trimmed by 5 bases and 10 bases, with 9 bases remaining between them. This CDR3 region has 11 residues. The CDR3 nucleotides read TGTGCTAGTGGTCCCCCCCCCGAGCAGTTCTTC. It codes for CASGPPPEQFF.

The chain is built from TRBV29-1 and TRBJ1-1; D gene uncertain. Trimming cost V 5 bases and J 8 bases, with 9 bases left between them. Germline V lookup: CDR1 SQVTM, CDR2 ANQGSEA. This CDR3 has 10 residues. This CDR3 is CSVLLPEAFF. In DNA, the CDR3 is TGCAGCGTTTTACTACCCGAAGCTTTCTTT.

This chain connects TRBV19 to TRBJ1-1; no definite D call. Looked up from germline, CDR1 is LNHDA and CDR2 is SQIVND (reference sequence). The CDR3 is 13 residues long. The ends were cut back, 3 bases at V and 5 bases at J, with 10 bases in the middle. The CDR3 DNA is TGTGCCAGTAGTATTATCTCGGGAACTGAAGCTTTCTTT. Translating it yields CASSIISGTEAFF. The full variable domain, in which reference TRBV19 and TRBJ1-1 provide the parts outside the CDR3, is DGGITQSPKYLFRKEGQNVTLSCEQNLNHDAMYWYRQDPGQGLRLIYYSQIVNDFQKGDIAEGYSVSREKKESFPLTVTSAQKNPTAFYLCASSIISGTEAFFGQGTRLTVV.

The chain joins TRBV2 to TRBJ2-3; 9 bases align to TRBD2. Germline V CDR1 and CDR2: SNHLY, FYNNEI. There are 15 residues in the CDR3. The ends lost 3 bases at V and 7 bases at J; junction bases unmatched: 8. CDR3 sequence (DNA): TGTGCCAGCAGTGAGCGAGCGGGGGGAGTGAATACGCAGTATTTT. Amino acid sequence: CASSERAGGVNTQYF.

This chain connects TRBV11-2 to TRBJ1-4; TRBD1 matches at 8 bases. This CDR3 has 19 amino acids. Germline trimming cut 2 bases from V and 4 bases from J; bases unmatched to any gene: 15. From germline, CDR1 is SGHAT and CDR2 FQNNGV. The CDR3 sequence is CASSLPRQGQRGINEKLFF. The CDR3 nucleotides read TGTGCCAGCAGCTTACCCCGACAGGGGCAAAGGGGGATTAATGAAAAACTGTTTTTT.

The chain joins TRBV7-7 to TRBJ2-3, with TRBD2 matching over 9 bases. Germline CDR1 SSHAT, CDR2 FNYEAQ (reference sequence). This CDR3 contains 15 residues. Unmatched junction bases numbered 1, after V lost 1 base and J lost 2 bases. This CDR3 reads CASSLGLAVTDTQYF. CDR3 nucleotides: TGTGCCAGCAGCTTAGGACTAGCGGTCACAGATACGCAGTATTTT.

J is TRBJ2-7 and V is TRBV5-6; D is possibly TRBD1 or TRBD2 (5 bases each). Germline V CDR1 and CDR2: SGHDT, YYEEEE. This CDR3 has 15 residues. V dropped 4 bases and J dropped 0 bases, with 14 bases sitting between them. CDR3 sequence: CASSSGWGSSYEQYF. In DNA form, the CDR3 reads TGTGCCAGCAGCAGTGGGTGGGGGAGCTCCTACGAGCAGTACTTC.